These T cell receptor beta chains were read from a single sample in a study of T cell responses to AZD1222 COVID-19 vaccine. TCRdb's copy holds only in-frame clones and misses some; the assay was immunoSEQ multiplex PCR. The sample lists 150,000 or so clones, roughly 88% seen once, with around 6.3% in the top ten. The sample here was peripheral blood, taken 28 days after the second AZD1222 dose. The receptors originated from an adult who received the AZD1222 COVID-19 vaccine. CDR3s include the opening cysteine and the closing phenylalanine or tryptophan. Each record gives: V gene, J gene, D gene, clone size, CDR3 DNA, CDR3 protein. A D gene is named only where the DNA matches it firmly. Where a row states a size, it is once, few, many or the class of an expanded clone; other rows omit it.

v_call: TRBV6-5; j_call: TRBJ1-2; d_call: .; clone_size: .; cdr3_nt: TGTGCCAGCAGTAGGGAGGGCAGGAGTAACTATGGCTACACCTTC; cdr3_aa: CASSREGRSNYGYTF
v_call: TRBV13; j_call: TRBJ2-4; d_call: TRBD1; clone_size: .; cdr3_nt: TGTGCCAGCAGCCAATCGGGACAGCCCTTAGACTTC; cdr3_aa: CASSQSGQPLDF
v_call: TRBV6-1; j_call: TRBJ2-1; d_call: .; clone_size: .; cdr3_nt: TGTGCCAGCAGTGACACCGGGATTAACAATGAGCAGTTCTTC; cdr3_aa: CASSDTGINNEQFF
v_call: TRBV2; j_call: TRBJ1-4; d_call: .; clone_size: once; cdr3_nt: TGTGCCAGCAGTCACAATGATAATAATGAAAAACTGTTTTTT; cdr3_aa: CASSHNDNNEKLFF
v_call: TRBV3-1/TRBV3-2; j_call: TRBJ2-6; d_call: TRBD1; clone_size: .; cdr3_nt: TGTGCCAGCAGGGGACAGGGTTACTCTGGGGCCAACGTCCTGACTTTC; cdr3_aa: CASRGQGYSGANVLTF
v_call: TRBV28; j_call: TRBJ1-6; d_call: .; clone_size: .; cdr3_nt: TGTGCCAGCAGTCAGATAACTTCACCCCTCCACTTT; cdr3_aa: CASSQITSPLHF
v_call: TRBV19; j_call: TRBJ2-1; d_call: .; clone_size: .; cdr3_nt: TGTGCCAGTAGTATAGGAGGGGTGGAGCAGTTCTTC; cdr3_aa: CASSIGGVEQFF
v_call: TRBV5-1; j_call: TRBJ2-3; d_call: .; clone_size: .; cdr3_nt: TGCGCCAGCAGCTTGGTGGCGGGTGCGACAGATACGCAGTATTTT; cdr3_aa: CASSLVAGATDTQYF
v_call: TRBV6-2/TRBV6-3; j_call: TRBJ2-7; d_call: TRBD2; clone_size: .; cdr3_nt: TGTGCCAGCAGTTACTCTCGAGCGGGGATCTACGAGCAGTACTTC; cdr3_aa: CASSYSRAGIYEQYF
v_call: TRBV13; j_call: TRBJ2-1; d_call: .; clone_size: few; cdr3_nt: TGTGCCAGCAGCCCGGCCGGGCTTGGCTACAATGAGCAGTTCTTC; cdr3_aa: CASSPAGLGYNEQFF
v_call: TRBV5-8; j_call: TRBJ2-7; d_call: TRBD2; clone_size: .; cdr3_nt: TGTGCCAGCAGCTTCTCTAGCGGGAGTTACGAGCAGTACTTC; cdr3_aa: CASSFSSGSYEQYF
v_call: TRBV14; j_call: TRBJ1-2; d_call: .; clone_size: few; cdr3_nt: TGTGCCAGCAGCCCTTTCGTCATCTATGGCTACACCTTC; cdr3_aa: CASSPFVIYGYTF
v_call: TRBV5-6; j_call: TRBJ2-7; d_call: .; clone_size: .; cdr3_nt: TGTGCCAGCAGCCTTCTGGGGGGCTTGCCCTACGAGCAGTACTTC; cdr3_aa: CASSLLGGLPYEQYF
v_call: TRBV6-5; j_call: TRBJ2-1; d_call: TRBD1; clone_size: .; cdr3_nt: TGTGCCAGCAGTCCTCAGGGGGCCGAGCAGTTCTTC; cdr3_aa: CASSPQGAEQFF
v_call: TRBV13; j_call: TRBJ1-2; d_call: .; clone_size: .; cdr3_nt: TGTGCCAGCAGCAATTCTCTGGAATGGACCAGCGACTATGGCTACACCTTC; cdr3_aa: CASSNSLEWTSDYGYTF
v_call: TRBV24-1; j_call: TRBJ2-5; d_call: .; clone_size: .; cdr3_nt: TGTGCCACCAGTGGCCAGCGCCAAGAGACCCAGTACTTC; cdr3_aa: CATSGQRQETQYF
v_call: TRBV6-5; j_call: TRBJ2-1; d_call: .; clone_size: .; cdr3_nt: TGTGCCAGCAGTTACTCGAGTGGGGTAGGTTACAATGAGCAGTTCTTC; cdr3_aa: CASSYSSGVGYNEQFF
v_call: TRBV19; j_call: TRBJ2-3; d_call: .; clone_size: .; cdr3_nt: TGTGCCAGTAGTCCGCGGCTACGTACAGATACGCAGTATTTT; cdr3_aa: CASSPRLRTDTQYF
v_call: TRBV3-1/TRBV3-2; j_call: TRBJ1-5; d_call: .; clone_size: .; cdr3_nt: TGTGCCAGCAGCCAAGGGGGAGGGCATCAGCCCCAGCATTTT; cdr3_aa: CASSQGGGHQPQHF
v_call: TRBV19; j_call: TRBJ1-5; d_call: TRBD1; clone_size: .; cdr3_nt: TGTGCCAGTAGCATGCCCGACAGGGCGGCTCAGCCCCAGCATTTT; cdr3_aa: CASSMPDRAAQPQHF
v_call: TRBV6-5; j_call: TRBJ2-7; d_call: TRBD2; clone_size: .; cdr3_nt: TGTGCCAGCAGTCTAAGCGGGGCCAGGGTCGACGAGCAGTACTTC; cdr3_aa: CASSLSGARVDEQYF
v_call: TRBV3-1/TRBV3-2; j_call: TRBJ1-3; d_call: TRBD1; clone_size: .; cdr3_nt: TGTGCCAGCAGCTACAGGGGTTTAATCGGGAACACCATATATTTT; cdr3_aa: CASSYRGLIGNTIYF
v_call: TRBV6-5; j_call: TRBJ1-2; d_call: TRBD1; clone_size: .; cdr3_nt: TGTGCCAGCACCGGGACAGTCTATGGCTACACCTTC; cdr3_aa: CASTGTVYGYTF